This T cell receptor beta chain was sequenced during a study of T cells in Graves' hyperthyroidism and ophthalmopathy. General study results and limits: The majority of expanded thyroid clonotypes above 0.001 also appeared in blood. For ophthalmopathy, model prediction preceded onset by a median about 6 months. Classification by a 13 V-J model distinguished ophthalmopathy from stable hyperthyroidism.

The V gene's germline CDR1 is MNHEY and CDR2 SVGAGI. The CDR3 has 16 residues. Germline trimming cut 2 bases from V and 0 bases from J; bases unmatched to any gene: 7. The diagnostic basis comprised clinical symptoms, serum thyroxine and TRAb, thyroid ultrasound and orbital computed tomography. The TCR beta CDR3 regions underwent amplification using RNA transcripts as the source. During a first-round RT-PCR of the TCR CDR3, the HTBI primer set was used. TCRdb ran MiXCR on the multiplex PCR reads and lists one entry per CDR3 protein. The table has around 600,000 distinct CDR3 sequences, about a sixth seen once. This clonotype appeared a few times. Antigen: not known.

The rearrangement uses TRBV6-5 and TRBJ2-7; 7 bases are shared with TRBD2. The sequencing sample was made of blood. This clonotype was obtained from a woman in her twenties or thirties with Graves' hyperthyroidism. CDR3 region: CASSYPLADASYEQYF. The CDR3 bases are TGTGCCAGCAGTTACCCCCTAGCGGACGCCTCCTACGAGCAGTACTTC.